The 8 T cell receptor beta chains presented below share a single source sample, sequenced in a study of blood T cells in healthy people across ages. Using a J-beta primer mix together with a sample-barcoded 5' primer, a second PCR was run for about 7 to 12 cycles. TCRdb fed the 5' RACE reads into MiXCR, producing one record per CDR3 protein. Here the sample spans around 800,000 distinct CDR3 sequences, roughly 26% being singletons. These data are also associated with another study on T cells of mothers and their children.

Specimen: blood. The receptors were sampled from a boy between 10 and 17 years old in good health.

The genes are TRBV7-9 and TRBJ2-7; possibly TRBD1 or TRBD2 for D (5 bases each). Per the germline V gene, CDR1 is SEHNR and CDR2 is FQNEAQ (reference sequence). V lost 3 bases to trimming and J lost 0 bases, with 15 bases between them. The CDR3 contains 16 residues. The CDR3 protein is CASSLPAGAASYEQYF. CDR3 bases: TGTGCCAGCAGCTTGCCGGCCGGGGCAGCCTCCTACGAGCAGTACTTC.

This clonotype was seen more than once but under ten times. The chain links TRBV20-1 to TRBJ2-5; 13 nucleotides line up with TRBD2. Germline assignment: CDR1 DFQATT and CDR2 SNEGSKA (reference sequence). This CDR3 is 15 amino acids long. V trimming: 5 bases; J trimming: 5 bases; junction bases outside the gene matches: 8. In DNA, the CDR3 is TGCAGTGCTTTGACTAGCGGGGGGCCCGAGGAGACCCAGTACTTC. This translates into CSALTSGGPEETQYF.

V gene TRBV11-2 combines with J gene TRBJ2-1, with D unclear. The CDR3 has 15 residues. Germline CDR1 reads SGHAT; CDR2 reads FQNNGV. Trimming stripped 5 bases from V and 0 bases from J, with 11 bases between. CDR3: CASSPPWVSYNEQFF. CDR3 sequence (DNA): TGTGCCAGCAGCCCCCCATGGGTCTCCTACAATGAGCAGTTCTTC. Looking up the rest from reference TRBV11-2 and TRBJ2-1 gives the full variable domain: EAGVAQSPRYKIIEKRQSVAFWCNPISGHATLYWYQQILGQGPKLLIQFQNNGVVDDSQLPKDRFSAERLKGVDSTLKIQPAKLEDSAVYLCASSPPWVSYNEQFFGPGTRLTVL.

This clonotype was counted between two and nine times. The rearrangement joins TRBV12-3 or TRBV12-4 to TRBJ2-3; tentatively, D is TRBD1 (5 bases). The CDR3 runs to 15 residues. Trimming stripped 1 base from V and 0 bases from J, with 8 bases between. The CDR3 sequence is CASSLDRLSTDTQYF. The CDR3 DNA follows: TGTGCCAGCAGTTTAGACAGGCTTAGCACAGATACGCAGTATTTT.

The chain couples TRBV7-9 to TRBJ1-6; tentative D call: TRBD1 (5 bases). The V end was cut by 8 bases, the J end by 3 bases, with 14 bases between. The germline CDR1 and CDR2 sequences are SEHNR and FQNEAQ (reference sequence). This CDR3 comprises 15 residues. The CDR3 here is CASAGWGDYNSPLHF. The CDR3 DNA follows: TGTGCCAGCGCCGGGTGGGGCGACTATAATTCACCCCTCCACTTT. The complete variable domain, with remaining parts taken from reference TRBV7-9 and TRBJ1-6, reads DTGVSQNPRHKITKRGQNVTFRCDPISEHNRLYWYRQTLGQGPEFLTYFQNEAQLEKSRLLSDRFSAERPKGSFSTLEIQRTEQGDSAMYLCASAGWGDYNSPLHFGNGTRLTVT.

V is TRBV19 and J is TRBJ1-1; D unclear. Between the trimmed V and J ends, which lost 3 bases and 1 base, there was a span of 9 bases. The CDR3 runs 14 residues. CDR1 is LNHDA, CDR2 SQIVND, per germline (reference sequence). CDR3 protein: CASSIQTSNTEAFF. CDR3 sequence (DNA): TGTGCCAGTAGTATTCAGACATCGAACACTGAAGCTTTCTTT. Variable domain in full (rest from reference TRBV19 and TRBJ1-1): DGGITQSPKYLFRKEGQNVTLSCEQNLNHDAMYWYRQDPGQGLRLIYYSQIVNDFQKGDIAEGYSVSREKKESFPLTVTSAQKNPTAFYLCASSIQTSNTEAFFGQGTRLTVV.

The chain combines TRBV12-3 or TRBV12-4 with TRBJ2-4, with D possibly being TRBD1 (5 bases). The CDR3 runs to 15 residues. V was pared by 6 bases and J by 0 bases, with 12 bases between. The CDR3 protein is CASSPRQLAKNIQYF. CDR3 in DNA: TGTGCCAGCAGCCCTCGACAGCTAGCCAAAAACATTCAGTACTTC.

For the CDR3, the DNA is TGCGCCAGCAGCTTGGACAGGCCCGACTATGGCTACACCTTC. Amino acids: CASSLDRPDYGYTF. The chain links TRBV5-1 to TRBJ1-2; D perhaps matches TRBD1 (5 bases). CDR3 length: 14 amino acids. Per germline, CDR1 SGHRS and CDR2 YFSETQ. Trimming pared 0 bases from V and 3 bases from J, leaving 9 bases between.